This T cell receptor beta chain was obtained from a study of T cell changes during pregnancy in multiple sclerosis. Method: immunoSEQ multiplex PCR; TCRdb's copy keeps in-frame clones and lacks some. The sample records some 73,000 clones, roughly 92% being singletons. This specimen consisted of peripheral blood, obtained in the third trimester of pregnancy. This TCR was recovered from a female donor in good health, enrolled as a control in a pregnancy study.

DNA for the CDR3: TGTGCCAGCAGTGAGAACAGGGAGAATGAAAAACTGTTTTTT. It specifies CASSENRENEKLFF. This chain links TRBV2 with TRBJ1-4, with D maybe TRBD1 (6 bases). CDR3 length: 14 amino acids. Trimming stripped 3 bases from V and 5 bases from J, with 10 bases between. Per germline, CDR1 SNHLY and CDR2 FYNNEI.